This paragraph reports one TCR beta chain. Its antigen is not identified. Germline trimming cut 3 bases from V and 7 bases from J; bases unmatched to any gene: 9. The CDR3 sequence is 15 residues long. The germline CDR1 and CDR2 sequences are MNHEY and SVGAGI. Data came from immunoSEQ multiplex PCR; TCRdb stores just in-frame clones and leaves some out. The sample consists of tens of thousands of clones, around 83% of them appearing once. The data stem from a study of graft-versus-host responses after intestinal transplantation. Study background: Multivisceral, liver-intestinal, or isolated intestinal grafts went to recipients. Anti-thymocyte globulin induction preceded roughly 3 years of tacrolimus and steroid maintenance in all recipients. Regarding the study as a whole: Subjects displaying graft-donor T cell macrochimerism possessed elevated graft-versus-host to host-versus-graft clonal ratios inside allografts.

The material was unstimulated CD8+ T cells sorted from spleen or lymph node cells, obtained before intestinal transplant. This sequence was found in a human donor who received an intestinal transplant. This sequence joins TRBV6-5 and TRBJ1-2, with 9 bases that match TRBD1. For the CDR3, the DNA is TGTGCCAGCAGTTATTCTACAGGGGGCTTGGGTGGCTACACCTTC. As protein: CASSYSTGGLGGYTF.